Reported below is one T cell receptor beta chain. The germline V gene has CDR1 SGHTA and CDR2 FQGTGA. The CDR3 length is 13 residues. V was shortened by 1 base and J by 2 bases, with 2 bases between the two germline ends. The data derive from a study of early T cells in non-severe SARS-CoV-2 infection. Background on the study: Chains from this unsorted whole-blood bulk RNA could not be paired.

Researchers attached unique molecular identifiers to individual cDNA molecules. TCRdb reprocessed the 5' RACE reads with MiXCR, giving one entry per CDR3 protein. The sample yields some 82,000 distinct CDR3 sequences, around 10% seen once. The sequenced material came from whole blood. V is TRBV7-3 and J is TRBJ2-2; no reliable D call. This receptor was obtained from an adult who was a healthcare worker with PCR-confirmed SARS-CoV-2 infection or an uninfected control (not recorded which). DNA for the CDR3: TGTGCCAGCAGCTTAATCAACACCGGGGAGCTGTTTTTT. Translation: CASSLINTGELFF. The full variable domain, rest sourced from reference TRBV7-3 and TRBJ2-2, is GAGVSQTPSNKVTEKGKYVELRCDPISGHTALYWYRQSLGQGPEFLIYFQGTGAADDSGLPNDRFFAVRPEGSVSTLKIQRTERGDSAVYLCASSLINTGELFFGEGSRLTVL.